These T cell receptor beta chains were read from a single sample in a study of blood T cell repertoires in COVID-19. The data were produced by immunoSEQ multiplex PCR, yet TCRdb's version contains in-frame clones alone and is incomplete. The sample lists 300,000 or so clones, 90% occurring once. Sequenced input: peripheral blood. The receptors originated from a woman aged 25 to 39 with COVID-19, enrolled during active disease. Both conserved end residues are part of each CDR3. D genes are given only for firm matches.

CDR3 length	D gene	V gene	J gene	CDR3 protein	CDR3 DNA
16	TRBD1	TRBV28	TRBJ1-1	CASKSPTGGEVTEAFF	TGTGCCAGCAAGAGTCCGACAGGGGGCGAAGTGACTGAAGCTTTCTTT
16	TRBD2	TRBV7-6	TRBJ2-5	CASSLVAGAGQETQYF	TGTGCCAGCAGCTTAGTGGCGGGAGCGGGGCAAGAGACCCAGTACTTC
15	.	TRBV11-2	TRBJ1-2	CASSLDQGSRTGYTF	TGTGCCAGCAGCTTAGATCAAGGTTCTAGAACTGGCTACACCTTC
12	.	TRBV4-1	TRBJ1-4	CASSQYNEKLFF	TGCGCCAGCAGCCAGTATAATGAAAAACTGTTTTTT
13	.	TRBV30	TRBJ2-5	CAWSVRAGETQYF	TGTGCCTGGAGTGTACGAGCGGGAGAGACCCAGTACTTC
15	.	TRBV28	TRBJ2-2	CASSSPAAGTGELFF	TGTGCCAGCAGTTCCCCGGCCGCCGGGACCGGGGAGCTGTTTTTT
14	.	TRBV3-1/TRBV3-2	TRBJ2-7	CASSQDLVGYEQYF	TGTGCCAGCAGCCAAGATCTGGTGGGCTATGAGCAGTACTTC
14	.	TRBV30	TRBJ1-2	CAWSPQGFGYGYTF	TGTGCCTGGAGTCCACAGGGCTTCGGCTATGGCTACACCTTC
15	TRBD2	TRBV7-2	TRBJ2-7	CASSLEGGISYEQYF	TGTGCCAGCAGCTTAGAGGGAGGGATTTCCTACGAGCAGTACTTC
14	.	TRBV29-1	TRBJ1-2	CSVLQGAPNYGYTF	TGCAGCGTGCTACAGGGAGCCCCTAACTATGGCTACACCTTC
14	TRBD1	TRBV10-3	TRBJ1-1	CAISADRENTEAFF	TGTGCCATCAGTGCGGACAGGGAGAACACTGAAGCTTTCTTT
17	TRBD1	TRBV7-3	TRBJ1-1	CASSPQGAWVGYTEAFF	TGTGCCAGCAGCCCCCAGGGGGCCTGGGTGGGGTACACTGAAGCTTTCTTT
14	.	TRBV5-1	TRBJ1-2	CASSTQGVEYGYTF	TGCGCCAGCAGCACACAAGGGGTGGAATATGGCTACACCTTC
17	TRBD1	TRBV25-1	TRBJ1-2	CASSEAGTGDISMGYTF	TGTGCCAGCAGTGAAGCCGGGACAGGGGATATTTCTATGGGCTACACCTTC
17	TRBD2	TRBV7-9	TRBJ2-7	CASRNPGTSGRIHEQYF	TGTGCCAGCAGAAATCCCGGGACTAGCGGGAGGATCCACGAGCAGTACTTC
12	.	TRBV30	TRBJ2-1	CAWSDLAIEQFF	TGTGCCTGGAGTGATCTAGCGATTGAGCAGTTCTTC
17	.	TRBV4-2	TRBJ2-1	CASSPSLAGASYNEQFF	TGTGCCAGCAGCCCTTCTTTGGCGGGCGCGTCCTACAATGAGCAGTTCTTC
14	.	TRBV6-5	TRBJ1-4	CASRKTATNEKLFF	TGTGCCAGCAGGAAGACTGCAACTAATGAAAAACTGTTTTTT
14	TRBD1	TRBV25-1	TRBJ1-2	CASRDRTTNYGYTF	TGTGCCAGCAGGGACAGGACCACTAACTATGGCTACACCTTC
15	TRBD1	TRBV5-1	TRBJ2-2	CASSLSQGDTGELFF	TGCGCCAGCAGCTTATCACAGGGGGACACCGGGGAGCTGTTTTTT